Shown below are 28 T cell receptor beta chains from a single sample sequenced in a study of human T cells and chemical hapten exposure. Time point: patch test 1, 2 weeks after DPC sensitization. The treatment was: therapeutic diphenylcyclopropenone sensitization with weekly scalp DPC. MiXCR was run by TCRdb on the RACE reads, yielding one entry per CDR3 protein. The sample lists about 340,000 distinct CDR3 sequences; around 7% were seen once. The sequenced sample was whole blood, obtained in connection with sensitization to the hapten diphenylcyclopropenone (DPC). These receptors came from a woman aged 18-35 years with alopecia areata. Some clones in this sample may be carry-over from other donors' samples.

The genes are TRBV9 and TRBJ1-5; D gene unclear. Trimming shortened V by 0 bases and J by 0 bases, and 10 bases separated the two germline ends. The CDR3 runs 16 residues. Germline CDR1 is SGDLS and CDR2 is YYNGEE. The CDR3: CASSVEVADSNQPQHF. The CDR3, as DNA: TGTGCCAGCAGCGTAGAAGTGGCGGATAGCAATCAGCCCCAGCATTTT.

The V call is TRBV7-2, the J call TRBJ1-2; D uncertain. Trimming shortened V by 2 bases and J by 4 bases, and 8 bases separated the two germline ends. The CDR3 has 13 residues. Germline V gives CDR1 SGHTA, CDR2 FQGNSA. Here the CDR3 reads CASSLNRFYGYTF. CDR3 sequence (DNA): TGTGCCAGCAGCTTAAACAGATTCTATGGCTACACCTTC.

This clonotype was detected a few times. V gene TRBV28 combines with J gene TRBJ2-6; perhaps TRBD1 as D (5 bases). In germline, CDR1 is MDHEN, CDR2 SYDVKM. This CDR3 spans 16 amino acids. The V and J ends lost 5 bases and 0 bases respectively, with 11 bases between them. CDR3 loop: CASSVTGASGANVLTF. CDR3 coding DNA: TGTGCCAGCAGTGTAACAGGAGCCTCTGGGGCCAACGTCCTGACTTTC.

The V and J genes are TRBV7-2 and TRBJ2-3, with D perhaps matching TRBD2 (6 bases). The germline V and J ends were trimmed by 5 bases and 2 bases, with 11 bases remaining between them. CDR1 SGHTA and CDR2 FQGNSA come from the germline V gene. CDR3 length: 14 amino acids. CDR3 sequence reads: CASSRGSYTDTQYF. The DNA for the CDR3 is TGTGCCAGCAGCCGGGGGTCCTACACAGATACGCAGTATTTT.

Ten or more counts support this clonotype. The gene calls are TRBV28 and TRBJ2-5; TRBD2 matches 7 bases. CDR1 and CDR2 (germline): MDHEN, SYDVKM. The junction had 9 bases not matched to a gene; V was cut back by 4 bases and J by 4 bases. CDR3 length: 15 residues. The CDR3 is CASSSLAVSPETQYF. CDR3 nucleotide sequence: TGTGCCAGCAGTTCGCTAGCGGTTTCACCAGAGACCCAGTACTTC.

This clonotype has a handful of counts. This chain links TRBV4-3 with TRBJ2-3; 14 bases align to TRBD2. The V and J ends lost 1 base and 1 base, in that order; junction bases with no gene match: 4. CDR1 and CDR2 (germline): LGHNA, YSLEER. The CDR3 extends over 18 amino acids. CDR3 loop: CASSQGGLAGARTDTQYF. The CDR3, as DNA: TGCGCCAGCAGCCAAGGGGGACTAGCGGGGGCCCGCACAGATACGCAGTATTTT.

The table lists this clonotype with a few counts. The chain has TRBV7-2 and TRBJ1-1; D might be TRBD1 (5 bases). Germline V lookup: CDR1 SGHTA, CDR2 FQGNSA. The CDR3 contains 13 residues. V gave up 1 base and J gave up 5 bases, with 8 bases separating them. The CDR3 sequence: CASSLDRLTEAFF. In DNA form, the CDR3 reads TGTGCCAGCAGCTTAGACAGGTTGACTGAAGCTTTCTTT.

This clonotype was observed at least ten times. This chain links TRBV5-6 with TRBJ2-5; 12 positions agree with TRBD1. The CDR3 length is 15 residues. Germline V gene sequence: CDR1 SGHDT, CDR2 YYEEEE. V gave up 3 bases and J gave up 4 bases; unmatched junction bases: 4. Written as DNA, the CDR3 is TGTGCCAGCAGCTCCGGGACAGGGGGCTTAGAGACCCAGTACTTC. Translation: CASSSGTGGLETQYF.

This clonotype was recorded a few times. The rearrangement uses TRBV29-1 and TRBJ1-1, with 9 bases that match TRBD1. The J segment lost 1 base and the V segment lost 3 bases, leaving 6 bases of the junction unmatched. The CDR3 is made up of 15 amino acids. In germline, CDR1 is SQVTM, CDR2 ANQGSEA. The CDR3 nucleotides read TGCAGCGTTGAGGGTTGGACAGGGGAGAACACTGAAGCTTTCTTT. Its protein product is CSVEGWTGENTEAFF.

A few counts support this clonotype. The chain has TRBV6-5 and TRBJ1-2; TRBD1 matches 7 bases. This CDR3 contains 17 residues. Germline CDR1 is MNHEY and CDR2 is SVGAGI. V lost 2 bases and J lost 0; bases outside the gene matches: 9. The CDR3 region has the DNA TGTGCCAGCAGTTACACCCAAACCGGGACAGCTAACTATGGCTACACCTTC. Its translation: CASSYTQTGTANYGYTF.

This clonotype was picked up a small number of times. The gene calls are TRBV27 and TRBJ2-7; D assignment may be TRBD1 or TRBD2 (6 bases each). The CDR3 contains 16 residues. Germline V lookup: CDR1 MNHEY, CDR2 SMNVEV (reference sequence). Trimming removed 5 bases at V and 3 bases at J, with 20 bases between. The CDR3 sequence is CASSRSRTVGGYEQYF. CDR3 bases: TGTGCCAGCAGTCGCAGTAGGACAGTGGGGGGCTACGAGCAGTACTTC.

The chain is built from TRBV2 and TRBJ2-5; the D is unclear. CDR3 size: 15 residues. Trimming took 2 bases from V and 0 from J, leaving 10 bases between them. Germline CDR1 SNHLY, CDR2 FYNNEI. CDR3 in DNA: TGTGCCAGCAGTGAACAGGACCAGTACCAAGAGACCCAGTACTTC. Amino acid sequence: CASSEQDQYQETQYF.

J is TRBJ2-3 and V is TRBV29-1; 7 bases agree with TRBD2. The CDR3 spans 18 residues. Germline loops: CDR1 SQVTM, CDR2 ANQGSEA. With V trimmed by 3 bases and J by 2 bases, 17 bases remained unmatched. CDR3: CSVDKIEGLGPLTDTQYF. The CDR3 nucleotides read TGCAGCGTTGATAAGATAGAAGGACTAGGACCCCTCACAGATACGCAGTATTTT.

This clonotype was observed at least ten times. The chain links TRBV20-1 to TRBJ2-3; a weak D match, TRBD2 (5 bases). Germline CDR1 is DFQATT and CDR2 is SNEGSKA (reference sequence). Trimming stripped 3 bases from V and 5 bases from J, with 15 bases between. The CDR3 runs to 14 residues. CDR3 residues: CSARDSRSGDTQYF. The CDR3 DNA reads TGCAGTGCTAGGGACTCCAGATCAGGAGATACGCAGTATTTT.

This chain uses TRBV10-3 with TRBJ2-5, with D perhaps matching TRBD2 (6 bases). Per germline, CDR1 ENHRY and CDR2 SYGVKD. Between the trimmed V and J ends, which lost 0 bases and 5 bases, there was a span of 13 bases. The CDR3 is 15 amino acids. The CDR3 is CAISESTRGPETQYF. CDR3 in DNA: TGTGCCATCAGTGAGTCGACTAGGGGTCCTGAGACCCAGTACTTC.

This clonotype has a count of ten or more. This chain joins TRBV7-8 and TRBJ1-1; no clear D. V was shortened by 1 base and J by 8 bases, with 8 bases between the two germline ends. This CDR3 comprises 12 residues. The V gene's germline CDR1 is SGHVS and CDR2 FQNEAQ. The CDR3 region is CASSLVSEEAFF. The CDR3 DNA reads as TGTGCCAGCAGCTTAGTATCCGAGGAAGCTTTCTTT.

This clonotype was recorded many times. DNA for the CDR3: TGTGCCAGCAGCTTGGGATCAGGTGGCGCCGTATATACGCAGTATTTT. This encodes CASSLGSGGAVYTQYF. The V gene is TRBV5-5, the J gene TRBJ2-3, with no clear D. Germline values: CDR1 SGHKS, CDR2 YYEKEE (reference sequence). Trimming stripped 0 bases from V and 7 bases from J, with 18 bases between. This CDR3 has 16 amino acids. Filled out from reference TRBV5-5 and TRBJ2-3, the complete variable domain reads DAGVTQSPTHLIKTRGQQVTLRCSPISGHKSVSWYQQVLGQGPQFIFQYYEKEERGRGNFPDRFSARQFPNYSSELNVNALLLGDSALYLCASSLGSGGAVYTQYFGPGTRLTVL.

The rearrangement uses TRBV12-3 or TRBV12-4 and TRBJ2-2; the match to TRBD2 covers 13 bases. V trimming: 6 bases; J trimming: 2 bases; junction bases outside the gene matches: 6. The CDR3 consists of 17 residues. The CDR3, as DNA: TGTGCCAGCAGGTCCCGACTAGCGGGGGGTAACACCGGGGAGCTGTTTTTT. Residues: CASRSRLAGGNTGELFF.

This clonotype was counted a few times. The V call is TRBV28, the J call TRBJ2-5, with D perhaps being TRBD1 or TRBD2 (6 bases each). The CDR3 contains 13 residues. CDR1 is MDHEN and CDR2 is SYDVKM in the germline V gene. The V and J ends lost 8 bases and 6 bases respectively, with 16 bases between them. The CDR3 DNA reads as TGTGCCAGCGACCGCGCCGGGGGCAAGACCCAGTACTTC. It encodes CASDRAGGKTQYF.

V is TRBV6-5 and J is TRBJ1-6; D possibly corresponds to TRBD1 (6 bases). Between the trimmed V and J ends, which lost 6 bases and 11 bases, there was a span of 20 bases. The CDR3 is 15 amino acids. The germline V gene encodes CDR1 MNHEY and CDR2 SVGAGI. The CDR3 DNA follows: TGTGCCAGCAGGCCCCCCGGGACAATAAACCCACCCCTCCACTTT. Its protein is CASRPPGTINPPLHF.

The CDR3 bases are TGTGCCAGCACTCTTTCAGGGAAAAACATTCAGTACTTC. Translation gives CASTLSGKNIQYF. This chain joins TRBV11-2 and TRBJ2-4; TRBD1 might be the D (5 bases). CDR3 length equals 13 residues. The V end lost 7 bases, the J end lost 4 bases, and 11 bases lay between the germline ends. CDR1 is SGHAT, CDR2 FQNNGV, per germline.

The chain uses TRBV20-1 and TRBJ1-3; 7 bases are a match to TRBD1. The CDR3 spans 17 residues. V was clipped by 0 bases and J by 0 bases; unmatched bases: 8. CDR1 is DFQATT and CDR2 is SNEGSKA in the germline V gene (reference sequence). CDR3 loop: CSARDIGRGFSGNTIYF. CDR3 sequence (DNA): TGCAGTGCTAGAGATATAGGCAGGGGGTTCTCTGGAAACACCATATATTTT.

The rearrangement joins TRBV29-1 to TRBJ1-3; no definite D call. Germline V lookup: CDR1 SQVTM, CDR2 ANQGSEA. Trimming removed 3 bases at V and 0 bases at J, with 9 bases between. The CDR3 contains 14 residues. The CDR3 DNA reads TGCAGCGTTGATCCCACAGCCTCTGGAAACACCATATATTTT. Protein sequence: CSVDPTASGNTIYF. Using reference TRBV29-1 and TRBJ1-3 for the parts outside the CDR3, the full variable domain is SAVISQKPSRDICQRGTSLTIQCQVDSQVTMMFWYRQQPGQSLTLIATANQGSEATYESGFVIDKFPISRPNLTFSTLTVSNMSPEDSSIYLCSVDPTASGNTIYFGEGSWLTVV.

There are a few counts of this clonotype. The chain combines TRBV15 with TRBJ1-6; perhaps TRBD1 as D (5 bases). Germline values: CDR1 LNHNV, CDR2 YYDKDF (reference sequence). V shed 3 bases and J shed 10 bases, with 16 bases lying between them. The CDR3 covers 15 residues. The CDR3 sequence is CATSSPGTLRSPLHF. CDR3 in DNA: TGTGCCACCAGCAGTCCCGGGACGTTGAGGTCACCCCTCCACTTT.

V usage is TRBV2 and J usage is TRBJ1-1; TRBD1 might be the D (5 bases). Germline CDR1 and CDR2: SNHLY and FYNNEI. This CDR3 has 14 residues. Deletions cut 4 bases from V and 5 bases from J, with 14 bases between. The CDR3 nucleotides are TGTGCCAGCAGTGTTGAGGGGTTACGGACTGAAGCTTTCTTT. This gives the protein CASSVEGLRTEAFF.

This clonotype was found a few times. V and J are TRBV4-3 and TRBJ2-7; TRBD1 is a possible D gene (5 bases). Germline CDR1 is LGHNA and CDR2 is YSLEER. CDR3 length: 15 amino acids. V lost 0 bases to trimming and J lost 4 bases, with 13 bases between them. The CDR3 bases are TGCGCCAGCAGCCAAGATCTGACAGCGACGTACGAGCAGTACTTC. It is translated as CASSQDLTATYEQYF.

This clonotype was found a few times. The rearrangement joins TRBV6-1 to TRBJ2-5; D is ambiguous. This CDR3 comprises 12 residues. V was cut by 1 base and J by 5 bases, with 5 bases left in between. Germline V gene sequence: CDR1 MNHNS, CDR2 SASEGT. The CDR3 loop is CASSEGPETQYF. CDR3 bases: TGTGCCAGCAGTGAAGGCCCGGAGACCCAGTACTTC.

The CDR3 sequence is CASSPLWGSGKQETQYF. The CDR3 DNA reads TGTGCCAGCTCACCCCTCTGGGGTAGCGGGAAACAAGAGACCCAGTACTTC. This sequence joins TRBV18 and TRBJ2-5; 8 bases match TRBD2. V lost 3 bases and J lost 2; bases outside the gene matches: 11. The V gene's germline CDR1 is KGHSH and CDR2 LQKENI. The CDR3 length is 17 residues.